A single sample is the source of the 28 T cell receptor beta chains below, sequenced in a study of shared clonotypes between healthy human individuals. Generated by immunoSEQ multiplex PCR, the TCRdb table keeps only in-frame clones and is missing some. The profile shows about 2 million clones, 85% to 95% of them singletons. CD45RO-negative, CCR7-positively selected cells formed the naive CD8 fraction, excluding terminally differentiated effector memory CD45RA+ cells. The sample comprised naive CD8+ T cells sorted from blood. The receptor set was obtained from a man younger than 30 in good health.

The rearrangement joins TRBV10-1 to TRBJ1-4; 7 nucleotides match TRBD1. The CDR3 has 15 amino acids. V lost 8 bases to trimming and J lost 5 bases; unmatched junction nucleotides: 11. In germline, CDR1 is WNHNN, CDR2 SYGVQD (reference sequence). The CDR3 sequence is CASSASEGANEKLFF. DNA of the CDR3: TGCGCCAGCTCCGCTTCAGAGGGGGCGAATGAAAAACTGTTTTTT.

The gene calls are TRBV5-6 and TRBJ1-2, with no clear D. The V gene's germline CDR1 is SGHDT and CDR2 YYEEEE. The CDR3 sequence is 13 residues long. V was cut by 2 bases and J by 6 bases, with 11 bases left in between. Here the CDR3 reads CASSFDGFNGYTF. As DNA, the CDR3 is TGTGCCAGCAGCTTTGATGGATTCAATGGCTACACCTTC.

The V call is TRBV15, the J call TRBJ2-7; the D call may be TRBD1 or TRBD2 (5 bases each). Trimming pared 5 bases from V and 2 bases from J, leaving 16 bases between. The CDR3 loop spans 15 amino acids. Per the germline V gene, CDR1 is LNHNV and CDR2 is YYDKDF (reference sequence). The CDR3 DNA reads TGTGCCACCAGCGCGAGGGACGGACGACCCTACGAGCAGTACTTC. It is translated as CATSARDGRPYEQYF.

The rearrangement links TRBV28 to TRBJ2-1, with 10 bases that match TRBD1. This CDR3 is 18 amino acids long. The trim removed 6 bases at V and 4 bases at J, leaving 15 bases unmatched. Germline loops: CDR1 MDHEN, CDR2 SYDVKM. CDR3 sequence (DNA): TGTGCCAGCAGAGACTGGGACAGGGGTTCACCTAATTACAATGAGCAGTTCTTC. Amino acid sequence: CASRDWDRGSPNYNEQFF.

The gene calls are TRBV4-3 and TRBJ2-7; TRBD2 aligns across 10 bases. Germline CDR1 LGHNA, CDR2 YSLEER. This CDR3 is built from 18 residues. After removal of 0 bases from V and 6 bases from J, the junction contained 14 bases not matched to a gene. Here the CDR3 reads CASSQEASGRALQCEQYF. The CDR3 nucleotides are TGCGCCAGCAGCCAAGAAGCCAGCGGGAGGGCCCTACAGTGCGAGCAGTACTTC.

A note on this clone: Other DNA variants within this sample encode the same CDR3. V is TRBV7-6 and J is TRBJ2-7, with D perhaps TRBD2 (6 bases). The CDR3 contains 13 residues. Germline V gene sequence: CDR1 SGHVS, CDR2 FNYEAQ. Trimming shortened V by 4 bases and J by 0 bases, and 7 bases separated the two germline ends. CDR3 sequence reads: CASSSGSSYEQYF. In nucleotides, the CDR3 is TGTGCCAGCAGCTCCGGGAGCTCCTACGAGCAGTACTTC.

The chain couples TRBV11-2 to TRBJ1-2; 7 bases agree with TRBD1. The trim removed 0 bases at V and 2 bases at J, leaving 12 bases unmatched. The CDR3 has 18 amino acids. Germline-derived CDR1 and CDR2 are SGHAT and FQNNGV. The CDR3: CASSLDQDRLGANYGYTF. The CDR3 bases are TGTGCCAGCAGCTTAGATCAGGACAGGCTGGGCGCGAACTATGGCTACACCTTC.

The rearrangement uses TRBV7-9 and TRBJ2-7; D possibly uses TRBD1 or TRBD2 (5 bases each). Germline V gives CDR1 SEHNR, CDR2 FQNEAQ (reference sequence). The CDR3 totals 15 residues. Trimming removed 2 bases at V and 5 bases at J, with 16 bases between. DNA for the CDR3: TGTGCCAGCAGCTTACCCCAGGGACCGCTTCACGAGCAGTACTTC. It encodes CASSLPQGPLHEQYF.

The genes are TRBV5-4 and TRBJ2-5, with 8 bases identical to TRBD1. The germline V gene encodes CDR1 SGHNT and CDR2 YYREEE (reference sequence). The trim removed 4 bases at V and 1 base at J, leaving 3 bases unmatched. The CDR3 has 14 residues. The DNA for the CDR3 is TGTGCCAGCAGCACCGGACAGGGCCAAGAGACCCAGTACTTC. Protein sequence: CASSTGQGQETQYF. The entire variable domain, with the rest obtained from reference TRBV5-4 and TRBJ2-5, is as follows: ETGVTQSPTHLIKTRGQQVTLRCSSQSGHNTVSWYQQALGQGPQFIFQYYREEENGRGNFPPRFSGLQFPNYSSELNVNALELDDSALYLCASSTGQGQETQYFGPGTRLLVL.

The DNA for the CDR3 is TGTGCCTGGAACTCATACGGGGGTGAAAAACTGTTTTTT. Its protein product is CAWNSYGGEKLFF. The V gene is TRBV30, the J gene TRBJ1-4; D is perhaps TRBD1 (5 bases). CDR1 and CDR2 from the germline V gene are GTSNPN and SVGIG (reference sequence). This CDR3 contains 13 residues. The V and J ends lost 4 bases and 7 bases respectively, with 13 bases between them.

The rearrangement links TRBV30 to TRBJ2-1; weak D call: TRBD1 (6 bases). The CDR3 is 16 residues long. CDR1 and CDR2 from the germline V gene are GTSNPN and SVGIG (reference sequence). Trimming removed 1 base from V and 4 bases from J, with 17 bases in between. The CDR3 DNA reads TGTGCCTGGAGTGGCTGGACAGAAAGACTTTACAATGAGCAGTTCTTC. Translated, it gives CAWSGWTERLYNEQFF.

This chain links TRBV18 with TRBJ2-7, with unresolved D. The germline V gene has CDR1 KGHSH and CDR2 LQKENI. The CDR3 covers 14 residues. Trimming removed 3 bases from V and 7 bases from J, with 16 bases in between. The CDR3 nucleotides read TGTGCCAGCTCACCTCCGGGCCCCTTCCAGGAGCAGTACTTC. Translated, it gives CASSPPGPFQEQYF.

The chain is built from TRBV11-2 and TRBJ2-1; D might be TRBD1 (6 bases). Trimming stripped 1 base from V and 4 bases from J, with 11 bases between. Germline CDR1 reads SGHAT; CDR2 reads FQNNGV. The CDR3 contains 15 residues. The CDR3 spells CASSLATGPYNEQFF. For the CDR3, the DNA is TGTGCCAGCAGCTTAGCGACAGGTCCTTACAATGAGCAGTTCTTC.

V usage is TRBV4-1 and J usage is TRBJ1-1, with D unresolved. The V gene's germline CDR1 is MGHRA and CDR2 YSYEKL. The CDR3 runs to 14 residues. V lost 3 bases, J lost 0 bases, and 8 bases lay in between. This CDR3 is CASSQGFMNTEAFF. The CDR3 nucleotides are TGCGCCAGCAGCCAGGGGTTCATGAACACTGAAGCTTTCTTT.

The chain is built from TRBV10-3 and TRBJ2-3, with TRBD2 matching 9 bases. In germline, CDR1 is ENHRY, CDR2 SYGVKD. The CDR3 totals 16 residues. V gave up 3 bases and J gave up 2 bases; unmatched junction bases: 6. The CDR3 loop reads CAISDDVAGDTDTQYF. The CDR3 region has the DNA TGTGCCATCAGTGATGATGTAGCGGGAGACACAGATACGCAGTATTTT.

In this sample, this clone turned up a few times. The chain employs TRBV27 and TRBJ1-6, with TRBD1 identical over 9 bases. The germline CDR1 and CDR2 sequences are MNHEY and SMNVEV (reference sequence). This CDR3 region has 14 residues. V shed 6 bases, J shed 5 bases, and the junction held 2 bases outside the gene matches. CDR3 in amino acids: CASRRDRDNSPLHF. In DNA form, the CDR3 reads TGTGCCAGCAGGAGGGACAGGGATAATTCACCCCTCCACTTT.

The CDR3 DNA reads TGTGCCAGCAGTATAGCGGGAGCCTACGAGCAGTACTTC. It yields the protein CASSIAGAYEQYF. This chain connects TRBV27 to TRBJ2-7, with TRBD2 identical over 9 bases. This CDR3 spans 13 amino acids. The trim removed 5 bases at V and 2 bases at J, leaving 1 base unmatched. Germline V gene lookup returns CDR1 MNHEY and CDR2 SMNVEV (reference sequence).

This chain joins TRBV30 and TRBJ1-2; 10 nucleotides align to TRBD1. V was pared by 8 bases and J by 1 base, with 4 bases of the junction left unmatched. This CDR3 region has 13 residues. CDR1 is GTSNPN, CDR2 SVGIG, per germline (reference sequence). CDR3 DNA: TGTGCCCGGGACAGGGGTGATAACTATGGCTACACCTTC. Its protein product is CARDRGDNYGYTF. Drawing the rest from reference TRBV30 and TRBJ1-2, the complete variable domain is SQTIHQWPATLVQPVGSPLSLECTVEGTSNPNLYWYRQAAGRGLQLLFYSVGIGQISSEVPQNLSASRPQDRQFILSSKKLLLSDSGFYLCARDRGDNYGYTFGSGTRLTVV.

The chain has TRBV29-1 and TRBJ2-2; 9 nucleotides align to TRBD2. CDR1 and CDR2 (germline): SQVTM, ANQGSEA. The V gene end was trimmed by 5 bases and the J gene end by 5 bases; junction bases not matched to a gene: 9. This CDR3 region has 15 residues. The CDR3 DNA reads TGCAGCGTTCCTATCGGCGGGAGGGGAACCGGGGAGCTGTTTTTT. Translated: CSVPIGGRGTGELFF.

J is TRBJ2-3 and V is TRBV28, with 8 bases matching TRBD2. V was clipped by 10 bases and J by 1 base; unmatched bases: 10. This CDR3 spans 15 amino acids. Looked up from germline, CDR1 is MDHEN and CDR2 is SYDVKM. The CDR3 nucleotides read TGTGCCACCAATTACCCGCGGGGGGGCACAGATACGCAGTATTTT. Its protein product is CATNYPRGGTDTQYF.

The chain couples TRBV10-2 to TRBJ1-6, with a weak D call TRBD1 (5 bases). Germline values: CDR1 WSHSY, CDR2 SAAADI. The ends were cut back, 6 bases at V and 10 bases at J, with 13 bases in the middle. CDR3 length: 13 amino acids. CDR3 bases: TGCGCCAGCAGGGGGGAGGGGATGTCACCCCTCCACTTT. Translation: CASRGEGMSPLHF.

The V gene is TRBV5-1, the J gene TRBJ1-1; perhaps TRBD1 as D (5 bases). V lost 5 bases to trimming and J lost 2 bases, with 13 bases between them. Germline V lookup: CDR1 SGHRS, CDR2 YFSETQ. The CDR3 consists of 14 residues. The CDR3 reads CASREGRQNTEAFF. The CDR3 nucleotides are TGCGCCAGCAGGGAGGGGCGGCAAAACACTGAAGCTTTCTTT. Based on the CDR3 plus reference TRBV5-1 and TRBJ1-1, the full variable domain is KAGVTQTPRYLIKTRGQQVTLSCSPISGHRSVSWYQQTPGQGLQFLFEYFSETQRNKGNFPGRFSGRQFSNSRSEMNVSTLELGDSALYLCASREGRQNTEAFFGQGTRLTVV.

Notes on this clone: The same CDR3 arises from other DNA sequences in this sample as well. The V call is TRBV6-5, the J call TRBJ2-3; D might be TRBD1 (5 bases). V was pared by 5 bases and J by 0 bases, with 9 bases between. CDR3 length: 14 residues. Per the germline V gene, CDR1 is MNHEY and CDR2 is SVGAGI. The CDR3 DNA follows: TGTGCCAGCAGTGGCACAGGAAGCACAGATACGCAGTATTTT. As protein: CASSGTGSTDTQYF.

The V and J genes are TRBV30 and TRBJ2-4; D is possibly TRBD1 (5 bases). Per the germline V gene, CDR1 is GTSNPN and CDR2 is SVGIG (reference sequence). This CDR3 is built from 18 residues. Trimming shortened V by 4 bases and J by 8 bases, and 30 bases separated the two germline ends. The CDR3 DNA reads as TGTGCCTGGAAACCCCCCGCGCCCGACAGCCCAGTTTGGCACATTCAGTACTTC. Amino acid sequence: CAWKPPAPDSPVWHIQYF.

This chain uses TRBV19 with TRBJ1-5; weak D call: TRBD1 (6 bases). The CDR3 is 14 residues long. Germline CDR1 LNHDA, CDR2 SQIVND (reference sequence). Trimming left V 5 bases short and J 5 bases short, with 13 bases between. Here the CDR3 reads CASSLDSPYQPQHF. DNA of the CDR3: TGTGCCAGTAGTTTGGACAGCCCTTATCAGCCCCAGCATTTT.

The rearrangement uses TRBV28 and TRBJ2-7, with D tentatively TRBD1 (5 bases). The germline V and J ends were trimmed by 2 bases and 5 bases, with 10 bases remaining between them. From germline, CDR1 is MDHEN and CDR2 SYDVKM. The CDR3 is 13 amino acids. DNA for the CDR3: TGTGCCAGCAGTTTACAGGGAAACGACGAGCAGTACTTC. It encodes CASSLQGNDEQYF.

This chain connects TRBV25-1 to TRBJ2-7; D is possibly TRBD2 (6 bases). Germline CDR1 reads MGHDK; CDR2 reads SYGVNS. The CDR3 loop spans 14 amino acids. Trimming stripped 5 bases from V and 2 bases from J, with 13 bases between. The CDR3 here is CASSFSGQPYEQYF. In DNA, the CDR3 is TGTGCCAGCAGTTTTAGCGGACAACCCTACGAGCAGTACTTC.

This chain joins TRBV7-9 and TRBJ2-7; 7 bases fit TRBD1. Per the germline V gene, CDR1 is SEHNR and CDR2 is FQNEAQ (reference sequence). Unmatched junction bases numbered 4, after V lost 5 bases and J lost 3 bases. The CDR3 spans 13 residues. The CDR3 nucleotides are TGTGCCAGCAGCCATAGACAGGGCTACGAGCAGTACTTC. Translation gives CASSHRQGYEQYF.